Listed below are T cell receptor beta chains from one sample, sequenced in a study of early T cells in non-severe SARS-CoV-2 infection. TCRdb used MiXCR to reprocess the 5' RACE reads, holding one entry per CDR3 protein. The table shows approximately 42,000 distinct CDR3 sequences, with 7% to 7.5% occurring only once. Sequenced sample: whole blood. The receptors here all came from an adult who was a healthcare worker with PCR-confirmed SARS-CoV-2 infection or an uninfected control (not recorded which). CDR3s include the opening cysteine and the closing phenylalanine or tryptophan. A D gene is named only where the DNA matches it firmly. Clone size, where shown, is once, few, many, or a class for clones that have expanded.

clone_size: many
d_call: -
j_call: TRBJ1-2
v_call: TRBV7-8
cdr3_nt: TGTGCCAGCAGCTTATCGGCAATTAACTATGGCTACACCTTC
cdr3_aa: CASSLSAINYGYTF

clone_size: many
d_call: TRBD1
j_call: TRBJ1-2
v_call: TRBV5-4
cdr3_nt: TGTGCCAGCAGCTCGGATCTCCGGGACAGGGTCTATGGCTACACCTTC
cdr3_aa: CASSSDLRDRVYGYTF

clone_size: many
d_call: -
j_call: TRBJ1-2
v_call: TRBV25-1
cdr3_nt: TGTGCCAGCAGCTCTCCGGCGGCGGGTCTCTATGGCTACACCTTC
cdr3_aa: CASSSPAAGLYGYTF

clone_size: many
d_call: TRBD1
j_call: TRBJ1-4
v_call: TRBV4-1
cdr3_nt: TGCGCCAGCAGCCAAGGTGGACAGGGGAGTGAAAAACTGTTTTTT
cdr3_aa: CASSQGGQGSEKLFF

clone_size: -
d_call: -
j_call: TRBJ2-5
v_call: TRBV12-3/TRBV12-4
cdr3_nt: TGTGCCAGCAGTTTCTCAAGCGGAGAGACCCAGTACTTC
cdr3_aa: CASSFSSGETQYF

clone_size: -
d_call: -
j_call: TRBJ2-2
v_call: TRBV11-2
cdr3_nt: TGTGCCAGCAGCTTCACCGGGGAGCTGTTTTTT
cdr3_aa: CASSFTGELFF

clone_size: many
d_call: -
j_call: TRBJ2-1
v_call: TRBV4-1
cdr3_nt: TGCGCCAGCAGCCAAGATTTTAGCGGCGATAACCGCAATGAGCAGTTCTTC
cdr3_aa: CASSQDFSGDNRNEQFF

clone_size: many
d_call: -
j_call: TRBJ1-2
v_call: TRBV7-9
cdr3_nt: TGTGCCAGCAGCTTACAGGTCGCGAACACCTTC
cdr3_aa: CASSLQVANTF

clone_size: few
d_call: TRBD1
j_call: TRBJ2-2
v_call: TRBV4-1
cdr3_nt: TGCGCCAGCAGCCATAGGACAGGGTACGACACCGGGGAGCTGTTTTTT
cdr3_aa: CASSHRTGYDTGELFF

clone_size: many
d_call: -
j_call: TRBJ2-5
v_call: TRBV10-3
cdr3_nt: TGTGCCATCAAGTCAACCACCGGGGAGACCCAGTACTTC
cdr3_aa: CAIKSTTGETQYF

clone_size: few
d_call: -
j_call: TRBJ1-1
v_call: TRBV29-1
cdr3_nt: TGCAGCGTTGAAGGTTCGAGGGCTAAGGAGGCTGAAGCTTTCTTT
cdr3_aa: CSVEGSRAKEAEAFF

clone_size: few
d_call: -
j_call: TRBJ2-7
v_call: TRBV29-1
cdr3_nt: TGCAGCGTTGAAATGGACCGGACCTACGAGCAGTACTTC
cdr3_aa: CSVEMDRTYEQYF

clone_size: -
d_call: TRBD1
j_call: TRBJ1-6
v_call: TRBV18
cdr3_nt: TGTGCCAGCTCACCACAGGCGACAGGGGACAATTCACCCCTCCACTTT
cdr3_aa: CASSPQATGDNSPLHF

clone_size: few
d_call: -
j_call: TRBJ2-2
v_call: TRBV27
cdr3_nt: TGTGCCAGCAGTTCCGATCTTGAGGGCACCGGGGAGCTGTTTTTT
cdr3_aa: CASSSDLEGTGELFF

clone_size: -
d_call: -
j_call: TRBJ2-1
v_call: TRBV18
cdr3_nt: TGTGCCAGCTCACCACCAAAGGCGGGCTCCTACAATGAGCAGTTCTTC
cdr3_aa: CASSPPKAGSYNEQFF

clone_size: -
d_call: -
j_call: TRBJ2-7
v_call: TRBV5-1
cdr3_nt: TGCGCCAGCAGAGAAGCGGTGATCTCCTACGAGCAGTACTTC
cdr3_aa: CASREAVISYEQYF

clone_size: many
d_call: -
j_call: TRBJ2-1
v_call: TRBV5-4
cdr3_nt: TGTGCCAGCAGCTCTACAGGGAATGACTACAATGAGCAGTTCTTC
cdr3_aa: CASSSTGNDYNEQFF

clone_size: -
d_call: TRBD1
j_call: TRBJ2-5
v_call: TRBV11-2
cdr3_nt: TGTGCCAGCAGCCCCAAGGGGACAGGTTACCAAGAGACCCAGTACTTC
cdr3_aa: CASSPKGTGYQETQYF

clone_size: -
d_call: TRBD1
j_call: TRBJ2-5
v_call: TRBV7-7
cdr3_nt: TGTGCCAGCAGCTTGACAGGGCTGGAGACCCAGTACTTC
cdr3_aa: CASSLTGLETQYF

clone_size: -
d_call: -
j_call: TRBJ2-2
v_call: TRBV19
cdr3_nt: TGTGCCAGTAGTAGGAACGGGGGGAACACCGGGGAGCTGTTTTTT
cdr3_aa: CASSRNGGNTGELFF

clone_size: few
d_call: -
j_call: TRBJ1-5
v_call: TRBV7-2
cdr3_nt: TGTGCCAGCAGCTTAAAAGTCGGGGGCAATCAGCCCCAGCATTTT
cdr3_aa: CASSLKVGGNQPQHF

clone_size: many
d_call: -
j_call: TRBJ1-1
v_call: TRBV30
cdr3_nt: TGTGCCTGGAGCGGTTGGACTAACAATGAAGCTTTCTTT
cdr3_aa: CAWSGWTNNEAFF

clone_size: many
d_call: -
j_call: TRBJ2-7
v_call: TRBV6-2/TRBV6-3
cdr3_nt: TGTGCCAGCAGTACGGGACTTGGGGCCTCCTACGAGCAGTACTTC
cdr3_aa: CASSTGLGASYEQYF

clone_size: -
d_call: -
j_call: TRBJ1-1
v_call: TRBV9
cdr3_nt: TGTGCCAGCAGCCCCATAGGGGAAATGAACACTGAAGCTTTCTTT
cdr3_aa: CASSPIGEMNTEAFF

clone_size: few
d_call: -
j_call: TRBJ2-7
v_call: TRBV9
cdr3_nt: TGTGCCAGCAGCTACTCACAGTCCCTTAATTCGGGGGAGCAGTACTTC
cdr3_aa: CASSYSQSLNSGEQYF

clone_size: few
d_call: TRBD2
j_call: TRBJ2-1
v_call: TRBV5-1
cdr3_nt: TGCGCCAGCAGCCCGACTAGCGGGTACTCCTACAATGAGCAGTTCTTC
cdr3_aa: CASSPTSGYSYNEQFF

clone_size: few
d_call: -
j_call: TRBJ2-1
v_call: TRBV14
cdr3_nt: TGTGCCAGCAGCCAAGAGAGGCTAGAATATAATGAGCAGTTCTTC
cdr3_aa: CASSQERLEYNEQFF

clone_size: many
d_call: TRBD1
j_call: TRBJ1-1
v_call: TRBV12-3/TRBV12-4
cdr3_nt: TGTGCCAGCAGTCCAGGGTTCGAGACAGGGCATGTCGGCACTGAAGCTTTCTTT
cdr3_aa: CASSPGFETGHVGTEAFF

clone_size: medium-sized
d_call: TRBD2
j_call: TRBJ2-1
v_call: TRBV12-3/TRBV12-4
cdr3_nt: TGTGCCAGCAGTTCAAGGTTGGGGGGGGTAGATGAGCAGTTCTTC
cdr3_aa: CASSSRLGGVDEQFF

clone_size: -
d_call: -
j_call: TRBJ2-3
v_call: TRBV2
cdr3_nt: TGTGCCAGCGGCGCCTCGCCCCATACCACAGATACGCAGTATTTT
cdr3_aa: CASGASPHTTDTQYF

clone_size: -
d_call: -
j_call: TRBJ2-7
v_call: TRBV6-2/TRBV6-3
cdr3_nt: TGTGCCAGCAGTCTAATCGGCGTAAACGAGCAGTACTTC
cdr3_aa: CASSLIGVNEQYF

clone_size: many
d_call: TRBD1
j_call: TRBJ2-6
v_call: TRBV20-1
cdr3_nt: TGCAGTGCCGGGACAGGGGGAACCGGGGCCAACGTCCTGACTTTC
cdr3_aa: CSAGTGGTGANVLTF

clone_size: many
d_call: TRBD2
j_call: TRBJ2-1
v_call: TRBV3-1
cdr3_nt: TGTGCCAGCAGCCTCCAGCGGCTAGCGGTCCCATTGGGCAATGAGCAGTTCTTC
cdr3_aa: CASSLQRLAVPLGNEQFF

clone_size: many
d_call: -
j_call: TRBJ1-2
v_call: TRBV28
cdr3_nt: TGTGCCAGCAGTCACCCAGGTCGGGGGCAGATATCCTATGGCTACACCTTC
cdr3_aa: CASSHPGRGQISYGYTF

clone_size: many
d_call: TRBD2
j_call: TRBJ2-7
v_call: TRBV7-6
cdr3_nt: TGTGCCAGCAGCCGCATGACTAGCGCCGGCGAGCAGTACTTC
cdr3_aa: CASSRMTSAGEQYF

clone_size: many
d_call: TRBD2
j_call: TRBJ2-1
v_call: TRBV24-1
cdr3_nt: TGTGCCACCAGTGACCCCCGGACTAGCGGCTCCTACAATGAGCAGTTCTTC
cdr3_aa: CATSDPRTSGSYNEQFF

clone_size: many
d_call: -
j_call: TRBJ2-2
v_call: TRBV7-3
cdr3_nt: TGTGCCAGCAGTAAAATAACCGATCCCGCGGAGCTGTTTTTT
cdr3_aa: CASSKITDPAELFF

clone_size: few
d_call: TRBD2
j_call: TRBJ2-1
v_call: TRBV24-1
cdr3_nt: TGTGCCACCAGTGACCAAGCGCGGGGGGATGAGCAGTTCTTC
cdr3_aa: CATSDQARGDEQFF

clone_size: many
d_call: -
j_call: TRBJ2-7
v_call: TRBV12-3/TRBV12-4
cdr3_nt: TGTGCCAGCAGTTTAACCTGGCAGGGTGGCGAGCAGTACTTC
cdr3_aa: CASSLTWQGGEQYF

clone_size: many
d_call: -
j_call: TRBJ2-7
v_call: TRBV7-2
cdr3_nt: TGTGCCAGCAGCTTAGGTCAAGGGGGTCCCTACGAGCAGTACTTC
cdr3_aa: CASSLGQGGPYEQYF

clone_size: -
d_call: -
j_call: TRBJ2-3
v_call: TRBV20-1
cdr3_nt: TGCAGTGCTAGTGGGTGGCGGGGGCAGAGCACAGATACGCAGTATTTT
cdr3_aa: CSASGWRGQSTDTQYF

clone_size: many
d_call: TRBD1
j_call: TRBJ2-7
v_call: TRBV2
cdr3_nt: TGTGCCAGCGGTGGGACAGGGGTGGACAACGAGCAGTACTTC
cdr3_aa: CASGGTGVDNEQYF

clone_size: many
d_call: -
j_call: TRBJ2-2
v_call: TRBV7-9
cdr3_nt: TGTGCCAGCAGCCTTACGGCCCGGAACACCGGGGAGCTGTTTTTT
cdr3_aa: CASSLTARNTGELFF

clone_size: many
d_call: -
j_call: TRBJ1-6
v_call: TRBV5-1
cdr3_nt: TGCGCCAGCAGCGGCGGCCCACTAAATTCACCCCTCCACTTT
cdr3_aa: CASSGGPLNSPLHF

clone_size: -
d_call: TRBD1
j_call: TRBJ1-5
v_call: TRBV2
cdr3_nt: TGTGCCAGCAGCGAGCTTCGACAGGGAAATCAGCCCCAGCATTTT
cdr3_aa: CASSELRQGNQPQHF

clone_size: few
d_call: -
j_call: TRBJ1-2
v_call: TRBV6-1
cdr3_nt: TGTGCCAGCAGTGTCCGGGACGCATCTAACTATGGCTACACCTTC
cdr3_aa: CASSVRDASNYGYTF

clone_size: few
d_call: TRBD1
j_call: TRBJ2-1
v_call: TRBV4-3
cdr3_nt: TGCGCCAGCAGCCAAGATCGTCAGGGGGATGGTGAGCAGTTCTTC
cdr3_aa: CASSQDRQGDGEQFF